This TCR beta chain was observed in a study of shared clonotypes between healthy human individuals. Study details: Three plates were used per donor for CD4 naive, three for CD4 memory, two for CD8 naive and one for CD8 memory.

At deep level, the assay was performed. Every immunoSEQ plate was one replicate of a subset's evenly spread DNA. Sequenced by immunoSEQ multiplex PCR; TCRdb stores in-frame clones only, minus some. The table shows more than 2 million clones, with roughly 95% occurring only once. Into CD45RA+ naive and CD45RA-negative memory subsets, the CD4+ cells were split. Unmatched junction bases numbered 11, after V lost 1 base and J lost 5 bases. This CDR3 has 18 amino acids. The germline V gene has CDR1 MGHRA and CDR2 YSYEKL. The receptor comes from a man aged 18 to 29 in good health. The sample consisted of naive CD4+ T cells sorted from blood. The subset denotes: CD45RA+ positively selected. The chain combines TRBV4-1 with TRBJ1-6; 7 positions agree with TRBD1. Here the CDR3 reads CASSQGPKDRVDNSPLHF. The CDR3, as DNA: TGCGCCAGCAGCCAAGGGCCTAAAGACAGGGTAGATAATTCACCCCTCCACTTT.